This entry lists 15 T cell receptor beta chains sequenced from one sample in a study of cytomegalovirus exposure and HLA in healthy donors. Primers included in the PCR were 60 Vbeta and 13 Jbeta primers. Generated by immunoSEQ multiplex PCR, the TCRdb table keeps only in-frame clones and is missing some. The table lists fewer than 150,000 clones, around 77% of them singletons. The sample consisted of PBMCs. The receptors come from a woman younger than 45 in good health and CMV-seropositive.

V is TRBV19 and J is TRBJ2-5; D may be TRBD2 (6 bases). Trimming left V 4 bases short and J 5 bases short, with 17 bases between. The CDR3 has 15 residues. Per germline, CDR1 LNHDA and CDR2 SQIVND (reference sequence). This CDR3 is CASSKGGEMRETQYF. The CDR3 DNA follows: TGTGCCAGTAGTAAGGGAGGCGAAATGAGGGAGACCCAGTACTTC.

This clone has just one count. The CDR3 DNA reads as TGTGCCAGCAGTTACACAGAGAACACTGAAGCTTTCTTT. It yields the protein CASSYTENTEAFF. V gene TRBV6-5 combines with J gene TRBJ1-1; D not certain. This CDR3 spans 13 amino acids. The germline V and J ends were trimmed by 2 bases and 1 base, with 5 bases remaining between them. Germline CDR1 is MNHEY and CDR2 is SVGAGI.

This clone has just a few counts. This chain joins TRBV9 and TRBJ1-1; perhaps TRBD1 as D (6 bases). Trimming stripped 0 bases from V and 5 bases from J, with 11 bases between. Looked up from germline, CDR1 is SGDLS and CDR2 is YYNGEE. The CDR3 is 14 amino acids. CDR3 loop: CASSVAGRGTEAFF. CDR3 in DNA: TGTGCCAGCAGCGTAGCTGGCAGGGGTACTGAAGCTTTCTTT.

The gene calls are TRBV29-1 and TRBJ2-3; weak D call: TRBD1 (6 bases). V lost 4 bases to trimming and J lost 0 bases, with 11 bases between them. Germline V gene lookup returns CDR1 SQVTM and CDR2 ANQGSEA. The CDR3 length is 14 residues. DNA for the CDR3: TGCAGCGTTGCCCTGGGGGCTAGCACAGATACGCAGTATTTT. This translates into CSVALGASTDTQYF.

The chain carries TRBV6-1 and TRBJ2-2; weak D call: TRBD2 (6 bases). Germline V CDR1 and CDR2: MNHNS, SASEGT. The CDR3 is made up of 16 amino acids. V was trimmed by 2 bases and J by 5 bases, leaving 15 bases between them. CDR3 coding DNA: TGTGCCAGCAGTGAATCGTCTAGCGTTGGAACCGGGGAGCTGTTTTTT. It translates to CASSESSSVGTGELFF.

The chain combines TRBV5-1 with TRBJ1-2; the D gene is possibly TRBD1 (5 bases). The germline V gene has CDR1 SGHRS and CDR2 YFSETQ. The ends were cut back, 2 bases at V and 4 bases at J, with 12 bases in the middle. The CDR3 length is 14 residues. The CDR3: CASSLGVSGYGYTF. The CDR3 nucleotides are TGCGCCAGCAGCTTAGGGGTGTCAGGCTATGGCTACACCTTC.

The chain couples TRBV7-6 to TRBJ1-5; tentative D call: TRBD1 (5 bases). The CDR3 spans 13 residues. Germline values: CDR1 SGHVS, CDR2 FNYEAQ. The ends were cut back, 5 bases at V and 7 bases at J, with 12 bases in the middle. Here the CDR3 reads CASSPDDSQPQHF. In DNA, the CDR3 is TGTGCCAGCAGCCCCGATGACAGCCAGCCCCAGCATTTT.

The chain is built from TRBV18 and TRBJ1-1, with D perhaps TRBD1 (5 bases). This CDR3 has 13 residues. CDR1 and CDR2 from the germline V gene are KGHSH and LQKENI. V was cut by 4 bases and J by 5 bases, with 11 bases left in between. The CDR3: CASSRDGGTEAFF. Written as DNA, the CDR3 is TGTGCCAGCTCACGGGACGGGGGGACTGAAGCTTTCTTT.

In the case of this clone: Other DNA sequences in this sample translate to the same CDR3. The chain combines TRBV29-1 with TRBJ1-2; D unresolved. CDR3 length equals 11 residues. V lost 2 bases and J 2 bases, leaving 3 bases between the germline ends. Germline V lookup: CDR1 SQVTM, CDR2 ANQGSEA. CDR3 amino acids: CSVEQNYGYTF. For the CDR3, the DNA is TGCAGCGTTGAACAAAACTATGGCTACACCTTC.

The chain links TRBV2 to TRBJ2-4; TRBD2 might be the D (6 bases). Per germline, CDR1 SNHLY and CDR2 FYNNEI. The CDR3 sequence is 14 residues long. Trimming removed 2 bases at V and 11 bases at J, with 16 bases between. CDR3 region: CASSEWRASNFQYF. The CDR3 DNA sequence: TGTGCCAGCAGTGAATGGAGGGCCTCGAATTTTCAGTACTTC.

The V call is TRBV13, the J call TRBJ1-3; D is unresolved. Germline CDR1 and CDR2: PRHDT and FYEKMQ (reference sequence). The V end was cut by 1 base, the J end by 3 bases, with 4 bases between. This CDR3 spans 13 amino acids. The CDR3 DNA is TGTGCCAGCAGCTTAGTTCTTGGAAACACCATATATTTT. Translation gives CASSLVLGNTIYF.

The CDR3 region has the DNA TGCGCCAGCCTCAGACTAGCGGGGGCTCAGGAGCAGTACTTC. Encoded protein: CASLRLAGAQEQYF. The chain carries TRBV10-1 and TRBJ2-7, with TRBD2 matching 12 bases. Germline CDR1 and CDR2: WNHNN and SYGVQD (reference sequence). The CDR3 contains 14 residues. V trimming: 8 bases; J trimming: 7 bases; junction bases outside the gene matches: 9.

This clone was seen a few times. The chain recombines TRBV19 with TRBJ1-3; 10 bases agree with TRBD1. J gave up 2 bases and V 8 bases, and 3 bases lay outside the gene matches. CDR3 length: 14 residues. Germline values: CDR1 LNHDA, CDR2 SQIVND (reference sequence). CDR3 DNA sequence: TGTGCCAGTCTCGGGACAGGGGCTGGAAACACCATATATTTT. Its translation is CASLGTGAGNTIYF.

The J gene is TRBJ2-3, the V gene TRBV5-5; 10 nucleotides agree with TRBD2. CDR1 and CDR2 (germline): SGHKS, YYEKEE (reference sequence). The CDR3 has 17 amino acids. V shed 0 bases and J 4 bases; nucleotides not matched to a gene: 8. Here the CDR3 reads CASSLASPSGSPDTQYF. CDR3 nucleotides: TGTGCCAGCAGCTTGGCCTCGCCTAGCGGGAGCCCAGATACGCAGTATTTT. Using reference TRBV5-5 and TRBJ2-3 for the parts outside the CDR3, the full variable domain is DAGVTQSPTHLIKTRGQQVTLRCSPISGHKSVSWYQQVLGQGPQFIFQYYEKEERGRGNFPDRFSARQFPNYSSELNVNALLLGDSALYLCASSLASPSGSPDTQYFGPGTRLTVL.

CDR3 in amino acids: CASSPWGGIYGYTF. CDR3 in DNA: TGTGCCAGCAGCCCATGGGGGGGTATCTATGGCTACACCTTC. This rearrangement joins TRBV5-6 to TRBJ1-2, with D maybe TRBD1 (5 bases). The germline V and J ends were trimmed by 4 bases and 4 bases, with 14 bases remaining between them. The CDR3 extends over 14 amino acids. Germline V gene lookup returns CDR1 SGHDT and CDR2 YYEEEE.